The source of this TCR beta chain is a study of shared clonotypes between healthy human individuals. Study-wide findings and caveats: A generally larger estimated richness was seen in naive subsets than in memory subsets. An expected dependence of interdonor clonotype sharing on sequencing depth was noted. A reduction in generation probabilities was seen for non-shared clonotypes relative to those shared by all four donors.

Deep was the level at which the assay was run. Libraries were prepared by immunoSEQ multiplex PCR; TCRdb keeps only in-frame clonotypes and omits some of them. The data contain 1,400,000 or so clones, approximately 98.5% of them singletons. In the case of this clone: The antigen is not known. In the same sample, other DNA sequences code for this CDR3.

This clonotype was obtained from a man aged 25 to 40 in good health. Material for sequencing was naive CD4+ T cells sorted from blood. Indicated subset: CD45RA+ positively selected.

Written as DNA, the CDR3 is TGCGCCAGCAGCTTTGGGACAGGAGAGACCCAGTACTTC. This codes for CASSFGTGETQYF. V is TRBV5-1 and J is TRBJ2-5; 8 bases are a match to TRBD1. Germline V gene lookup returns CDR1 SGHRS and CDR2 YFSETQ. The ends lost 2 bases at V and 4 bases at J; junction bases unmatched: 1. This CDR3 is 13 amino acids long.